The 28 T cell receptor beta chains given below trace back to one sample, sequenced in a study of cytomegalovirus exposure and HLA in healthy donors. The study ran its PCR with 60 Vbeta and 13 Jbeta primers. Some clones are missing from TCRdb's copy, which holds only in-frame ones; the method was immunoSEQ multiplex PCR. The sample lists 210,000 or so clones, approximately 80% occurring once. The sequencing sample was made of PBMCs. The receptor set was obtained from a girl aged 2 to 9 in good health and CMV-seronegative.

This CDR3 is CASSGRGQGGTEAFF. The CDR3 nucleotides read TGTGCCAGCAGTGGGAGGGGACAGGGCGGGACTGAAGCTTTCTTT. The chain links TRBV2 to TRBJ1-1, with 9 nucleotides matching TRBD1. The ends lost 4 bases at V and 5 bases at J; junction bases unmatched: 8. CDR1 is SNHLY and CDR2 is FYNNEI in the germline V gene. The CDR3 extends over 15 amino acids.

This chain connects TRBV30 to TRBJ2-2, with TRBD1 identical over 8 bases. The CDR3 is 15 residues long. The trim removed 5 bases at V and 8 bases at J, leaving 13 bases unmatched. Germline loops: CDR1 GTSNPN, CDR2 SVGIG (reference sequence). The CDR3 bases are TGTGCCTGGCGAGGCTACCAGGGGGCCGGGGGGGAGCTGTTTTTT. It encodes CAWRGYQGAGGELFF.

The V call is TRBV11-1, the J call TRBJ2-5; D is possibly TRBD1 (6 bases). Between the trimmed V and J ends, which lost 4 bases and 1 base, there was a span of 16 bases. The CDR3 loop spans 16 amino acids. The germline V gene has CDR1 SGHAT and CDR2 FQDESV (reference sequence). The CDR3 DNA is TGTGCCAGCAGCTACCGGACAGCCAGGGGCCAAGAGACCCAGTACTTC. Amino acid sequence: CASSYRTARGQETQYF.

This clone came up a few times. DNA for the CDR3: TGTGCCATCTCCATCGGTTATGGCTACACCTTC. Translating it yields CAISIGYGYTF. The chain joins TRBV10-3 to TRBJ1-2; no definite D call. Germline V gene sequence: CDR1 ENHRY, CDR2 SYGVKD. The CDR3 sequence is 11 residues long. Trimming cost V 8 bases and J 5 bases, with 9 bases left between them.

The chain links TRBV19 to TRBJ1-2; no firm D call. CDR1 and CDR2 from the germline V gene are LNHDA and SQIVND (reference sequence). Trimming removed 3 bases from V and 4 bases from J, with 15 bases in between. CDR3 length equals 15 residues. The CDR3 DNA follows: TGTGCCAGTAGTATTAATATTCCGAGAGTCTATGGCTACACCTTC. The encoded protein is CASSINIPRVYGYTF.

The chain recombines TRBV19 with TRBJ1-1, with a possible D match to TRBD1 (5 bases). This CDR3 has 13 amino acids. In germline, CDR1 is LNHDA, CDR2 SQIVND (reference sequence). Trimming stripped 1 base from V and 8 bases from J, with 11 bases between. CDR3 nucleotides: TGTGCCAGTAGTATAGCACAGGCTAACGAAGCTTTCTTT. This gives the protein CASSIAQANEAFF.

The CDR3 bases are TGTGCCAGCAGCCACTCTAGCACAGATACGCAGTATTTT. Amino acid sequence: CASSHSSTDTQYF. The chain combines TRBV7-3 with TRBJ2-3, with D uncertain. CDR1 is SGHTA and CDR2 is FQGTGA in the germline V gene. The CDR3 length is 13 residues. The V end was cut by 5 bases, the J end by 0 bases, with 6 bases between.

The chain couples TRBV7-2 to TRBJ2-7; 8 bases agree with TRBD1. This CDR3 comprises 14 residues. Trimming removed 5 bases from V and 2 bases from J; junction bases left unmatched: 5. CDR1 and CDR2 from the germline V gene are SGHTA and FQGNSA. CDR3 sequence (DNA): TGTGCCAGCAGCGGCGACAGGGGAGCCTACGAGCAGTACTTC. Translated, it gives CASSGDRGAYEQYF.

V and J are TRBV7-9 and TRBJ1-4; 8 positions agree with TRBD1. CDR1 is SEHNR, CDR2 FQNEAQ, per germline (reference sequence). Trimming cost V 6 bases and J 5 bases; bases outside gene matches: 5. This CDR3 spans 14 amino acids. The CDR3 loop reads CASRPGGDNEKLFF. The CDR3, as DNA: TGTGCCAGCAGGCCAGGGGGCGACAATGAAAAACTGTTTTTT.

The chain combines TRBV2 with TRBJ2-5; D might be TRBD2 (6 bases). Germline lookup yields CDR1 SNHLY and CDR2 FYNNEI. The CDR3 is made up of 13 amino acids. V lost 7 bases and J 5 bases, leaving 14 bases between the germline ends. The CDR3 sequence is CASNTGVRETQYF. The CDR3 coding sequence is TGTGCCAGCAATACGGGGGTACGGGAGACCCAGTACTTC. The entire variable domain, with the rest obtained from reference TRBV2 and TRBJ2-5, is as follows: EPEVTQTPSHQVTQMGQEVILRCVPISNHLYFYWYRQILGQKVEFLVSFYNNEISEKSEIFDDQFSVERPDGSNFTLKIRSTKLEDSAMYFCASNTGVRETQYFGPGTRLLVL.

The CDR3 sequence: CASSLGASDEQFF. The CDR3 DNA reads TGCGCCAGCAGCTTGGGCGCGAGCGATGAGCAGTTCTTC. This sequence joins TRBV5-1 and TRBJ2-1; unclear D gene. This CDR3 has 13 residues. Trimming stripped 0 bases from V and 8 bases from J, with 9 bases between. Germline CDR1 is SGHRS and CDR2 is YFSETQ.

This clone was seen a handful of times. The chain couples TRBV6-6 to TRBJ1-2; 7 bases are a match to TRBD1. V lost 6 bases, J lost 4 bases, and 8 bases stayed unmatched. Germline CDR1 and CDR2: MNHNY and SVGAGI (reference sequence). The CDR3 contains 14 residues. Here the CDR3 DNA reads TGTGCCAGCAGAAAGGAGGGGGCTGGCTATGGCTACACCTTC. Amino acids: CASRKEGAGYGYTF.

The rearrangement joins TRBV5-4 to TRBJ1-6; D ambiguous. V was trimmed by 0 bases and J by 7 bases, leaving 5 bases between them. The CDR3 is made up of 13 amino acids. Germline assignment: CDR1 SGHNT and CDR2 YYREEE (reference sequence). CDR3 residues: CASSLDSNSPLHF. DNA for the CDR3: TGTGCCAGCAGCTTGGACAGCAATTCACCCCTCCACTTT.

The chain carries TRBV9 and TRBJ2-3; TRBD2 matches at 10 bases. The CDR3 has 16 amino acids. Trimming took 0 bases from V and 3 from J; bases not matched to a gene: 4. Germline loops: CDR1 SGDLS, CDR2 YYNGEE. CDR3 in DNA: TGTGCCAGCAGCGTAGGACTAGCGGGTTGGACAGATACGCAGTATTTT. Translated: CASSVGLAGWTDTQYF.

The chain recombines TRBV5-4 with TRBJ2-2, with D possibly matching TRBD1 (5 bases). This CDR3 has 17 amino acids. In germline, CDR1 is SGHNT, CDR2 YYREEE (reference sequence). V was shortened by 0 bases and J by 2 bases, with 14 bases between the two germline ends. This CDR3 reads CASSLGGQTPNTGELFF. Here the CDR3 DNA reads TGTGCCAGCAGCTTGGGGGGCCAGACCCCAAACACCGGGGAGCTGTTTTTT.

The CDR3 region is CASKPGQGTSYEQYF. DNA for the CDR3: TGTGCCAGTAAACCGGGACAGGGGACCTCCTACGAGCAGTACTTC. This sequence joins TRBV19 and TRBJ2-7; 10 nucleotides line up with TRBD1. After removal of 7 bases from V and 0 bases from J, the junction contained 6 bases not matched to a gene. Germline values: CDR1 LNHDA, CDR2 SQIVND (reference sequence). The CDR3 is made up of 15 amino acids.

The chain employs TRBV5-1 and TRBJ1-1, with D possibly TRBD1 on 5 matching bases. CDR1 is SGHRS, CDR2 YFSETQ, per germline. The CDR3 totals 14 residues. Trimming removed 4 bases at V and 1 base at J, with 11 bases between. The CDR3 DNA sequence: TGCGCCAGCAGCCTACAGGACGGGAACACTGAAGCTTTCTTT. Amino acids: CASSLQDGNTEAFF.

The chain couples TRBV27 to TRBJ2-1; 11 nucleotides agree with TRBD1. This CDR3 is built from 18 residues. Unmatched junction bases numbered 7, after V lost 2 bases and J lost 1 base. Germline V gene lookup returns CDR1 MNHEY and CDR2 SMNVEV (reference sequence). The CDR3 reads CASSLKGDRGRSYNEQFF. As DNA, the CDR3 is TGTGCCAGCAGTTTAAAGGGGGACAGGGGGAGGTCCTACAATGAGCAGTTCTTC.

The chain is built from TRBV7-2 and TRBJ2-1; 14 bases agree with TRBD2. The CDR3 is 15 amino acids. V lost 6 bases and J lost 7; bases outside the gene matches: 5. Looked up from germline, CDR1 is SGHTA and CDR2 is FQGNSA. The CDR3 nucleotides read TGTGCCAGCAGATCTAGGACTAGCGGGGGGAATGAGCAGTTCTTC. It specifies CASRSRTSGGNEQFF.

The rearrangement uses TRBV27 and TRBJ2-3; D is possibly TRBD1 (6 bases). The CDR3 covers 11 residues. Germline assignment: CDR1 MNHEY and CDR2 SMNVEV (reference sequence). The V end lost 7 bases, the J end lost 7 bases, and 9 bases lay between the germline ends. CDR3 sequence (DNA): TGTGCCAGCATAAGGGGGAATACGCAGTATTTT. It translates to CASIRGNTQYF.

The chain is built from TRBV6-1 and TRBJ2-2; 7 bases map to TRBD1. With V trimmed by 6 bases and J by 7 bases, 8 bases remained unmatched. The V gene's germline CDR1 is MNHNS and CDR2 SASEGT. CDR3 length equals 14 residues. CDR3 sequence: CASRGDSGYGELFF. The CDR3 nucleotides read TGTGCCAGCAGGGGGGACAGCGGTTACGGGGAGCTGTTTTTT.

The chain has TRBV11-3 and TRBJ2-1; 7 bases agree with TRBD2. Germline CDR1 SGHNT, CDR2 YENEEA. V lost 5 bases, J lost 5 bases, and 9 bases stayed unmatched. The CDR3 has 15 amino acids. CDR3 sequence reads: CASSLGGGTNNEQFF. The DNA for the CDR3 is TGTGCCAGCAGCCTTGGAGGCGGGACTAACAATGAGCAGTTCTTC.

V gene TRBV5-6 combines with J gene TRBJ2-7; D remains unclear. CDR1 and CDR2 from the germline V gene are SGHDT and YYEEEE. Trimming took 1 base from V and 6 from J, leaving 5 bases between them. The CDR3 is 11 amino acids. CDR3 protein: CASSLYFEQYF. The CDR3 bases are TGTGCCAGCAGCTTGTATTTCGAGCAGTACTTC.

In its sample, this clone was seen a few times. The V call is TRBV11-2, the J call TRBJ2-1; D may be TRBD1 (5 bases). Germline CDR1 is SGHAT and CDR2 is FQNNGV. The CDR3 loop spans 17 amino acids. The ends were cut back, 2 bases at V and 6 bases at J, with 20 bases in the middle. CDR3 residues: CASSLLRAGTVVNEQFF. DNA of the CDR3: TGTGCCAGCAGCTTACTCAGGGCCGGCACAGTCGTCAATGAGCAGTTCTTC.

This sequence joins TRBV10-3 and TRBJ2-7, with 13 positions matching TRBD2. V was pared by 4 bases and J by 4 bases, with 1 base of the junction left unmatched. This CDR3 has 14 amino acids. Germline V gene data show CDR1 as ENHRY and CDR2 as SYGVKD. CDR3 protein: CAISGTSGSYEQYF. CDR3 DNA sequence: TGTGCCATCAGTGGGACTAGCGGGAGTTACGAGCAGTACTTC.

This clone has a handful of counts. The chain carries TRBV29-1 and TRBJ2-2; D is possibly TRBD2 (6 bases). Germline values: CDR1 SQVTM, CDR2 ANQGSEA. Deletions cut 6 bases from V and 6 bases from J, with 17 bases between. The CDR3 has 14 amino acids. DNA of the CDR3: TGCAGCGTGGCCCAGGGACTTTACGCCGGGGAGCTGTTTTTT. Translated, it gives CSVAQGLYAGELFF.

This chain connects TRBV10-3 to TRBJ2-5, with 9 bases matching TRBD1. CDR1 and CDR2 (germline): ENHRY, SYGVKD. Trimming took 0 bases from V and 4 from J; bases not matched to a gene: 3. The CDR3 length is 15 residues. The CDR3 sequence: CAISESDRGGETQYF. The DNA for the CDR3 is TGTGCCATCAGTGAGTCGGACAGGGGAGGAGAGACCCAGTACTTC.

This clone came up a few times. The rearrangement joins TRBV7-9 to TRBJ2-7, with TRBD1 matching 8 bases. The length of the CDR3 is 19 residues. V was clipped by 2 bases and J by 3 bases; unmatched bases: 18. Germline V gene sequence: CDR1 SEHNR, CDR2 FQNEAQ (reference sequence). CDR3 DNA sequence: TGTGCCAGCAGCTTAAGGACAGGGTATCGGGAGCGAGAATTCTACGAGCAGTACTTC. Protein: CASSLRTGYREREFYEQYF.